This T cell receptor beta chain was captured by sequencing in a study of blood T cell repertoires in COVID-19. Overall study: Material from acute and convalescent COVID-19 was sourced from the United States, Italy and Spain.

Seattle participants joined during active infection and were tracked over time. In the authors' workflow: Estimation of nucleated cell counts was performed using reference gene primer amplification. The data were produced by immunoSEQ multiplex PCR, yet TCRdb's version contains in-frame clones alone and is incomplete. Clonal size and the V and J genes are those of that table, whereas D and trimming came from the DNA. Among 200,000 to 250,000 clones listed, 83% were seen once. Sequencing was carried out using peripheral blood. The clonotype originates from a woman in her thirties with COVID-19, enrolled during active disease.

For the CDR3, the DNA is TGCGCCAGCAGCTTGGAAACAGCCTATGGCTACACCTTC. It encodes CASSLETAYGYTF. The chain employs TRBV5-1 and TRBJ1-2, with D hard to call. This CDR3 has 13 residues. The germline V and J ends were trimmed by 0 bases and 4 bases, with 7 bases remaining between them. The germline gives CDR1 SGHRS, CDR2 YFSETQ.